The 3 T cell receptor beta chains reported below all come from one sample, sequenced in a study of blood T cell repertoires in COVID-19. The protocol was immunoSEQ multiplex PCR, while the TCRdb copy is restricted to in-frame clones and leaves out a portion. The data show about 150,000 clones, 80% seen once. The sample taken for sequencing was peripheral blood. The origin of the receptors is a man aged 60-69 years with active or convalescent COVID-19.

The chain has TRBV4-2 and TRBJ2-2; D uncertain. Trimming removed 6 bases from V and 3 bases from J, with 14 bases in between. From germline, CDR1 is LGHNA and CDR2 YNFKEQ. The CDR3 consists of 15 residues. In DNA form, the CDR3 reads TGTGCCAGCAGTCTTCCTAGGAGAGACACCGGGGAGCTGTTTTTT. It translates to CASSLPRRDTGELFF.

The rearrangement uses TRBV4-3 and TRBJ1-2; D is uncertain. Trimming left V 4 bases short and J 5 bases short, with 17 bases between. The CDR3 contains 15 residues. The germline gives CDR1 LGHNA, CDR2 YSLEER. CDR3 in DNA: TGCGCCAGCAGCCCTCGGGCAGGATGGGAGTATGGCTACACCTTC. This codes for CASSPRAGWEYGYTF.

The rearrangement joins TRBV2 to TRBJ2-3, with D possibly being TRBD1 (6 bases). V lost 6 bases, J lost 2 bases, and 12 bases lay in between. This CDR3 is 14 amino acids long. From germline, CDR1 is SNHLY and CDR2 FYNNEI. This CDR3 reads CASSRQAATDTQYF. CDR3 nucleotide sequence: TGTGCCAGCAGCCGACAGGCAGCCACAGATACGCAGTATTTT.